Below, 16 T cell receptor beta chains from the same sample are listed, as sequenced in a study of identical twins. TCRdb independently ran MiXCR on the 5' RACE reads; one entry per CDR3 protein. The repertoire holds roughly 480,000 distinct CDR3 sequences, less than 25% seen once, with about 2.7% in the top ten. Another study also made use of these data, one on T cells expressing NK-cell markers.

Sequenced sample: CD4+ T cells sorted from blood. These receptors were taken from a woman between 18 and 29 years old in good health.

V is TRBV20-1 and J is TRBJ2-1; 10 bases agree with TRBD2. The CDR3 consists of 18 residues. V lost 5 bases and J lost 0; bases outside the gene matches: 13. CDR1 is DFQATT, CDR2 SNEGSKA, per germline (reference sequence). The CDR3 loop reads CSAAGGLAGAHSYNEQFF. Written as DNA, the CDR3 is TGCAGTGCTGCCGGGGGGCTAGCGGGGGCCCACTCCTACAATGAGCAGTTCTTC.

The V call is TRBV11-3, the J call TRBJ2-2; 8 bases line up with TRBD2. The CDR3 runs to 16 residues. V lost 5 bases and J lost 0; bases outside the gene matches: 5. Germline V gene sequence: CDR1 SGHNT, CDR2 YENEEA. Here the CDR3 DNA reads TGTGCCAGCAGCCCTCGGGGGGGTTCGAACACCGGGGAGCTGTTTTTT. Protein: CASSPRGGSNTGELFF.

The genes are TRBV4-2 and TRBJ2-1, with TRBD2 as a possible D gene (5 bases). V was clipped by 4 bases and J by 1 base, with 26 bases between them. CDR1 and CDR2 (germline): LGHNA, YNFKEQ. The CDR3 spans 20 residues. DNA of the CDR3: TGTGCCAGCAGCCGGATGCTGGCGACGGGTGGGAGCCTATCCTACAATGAGCAGTTCTTC. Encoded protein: CASSRMLATGGSLSYNEQFF.

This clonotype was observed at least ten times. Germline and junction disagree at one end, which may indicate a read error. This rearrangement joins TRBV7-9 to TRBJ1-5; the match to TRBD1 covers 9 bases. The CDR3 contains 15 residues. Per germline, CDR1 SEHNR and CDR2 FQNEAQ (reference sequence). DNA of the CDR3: TGCGCCAGCAGCTTGGGGACAGGGAGCAATCAGCCCCAGCATTTT. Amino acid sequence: CASSLGTGSNQPQHF.

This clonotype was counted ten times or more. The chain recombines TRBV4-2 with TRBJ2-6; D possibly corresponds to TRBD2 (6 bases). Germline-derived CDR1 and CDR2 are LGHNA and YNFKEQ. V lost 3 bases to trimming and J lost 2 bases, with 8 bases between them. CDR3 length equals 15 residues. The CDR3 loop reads CASSQWGAGANVLTF. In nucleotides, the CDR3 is TGTGCCAGCAGCCAGTGGGGGGCTGGGGCCAACGTCCTGACTTTC.

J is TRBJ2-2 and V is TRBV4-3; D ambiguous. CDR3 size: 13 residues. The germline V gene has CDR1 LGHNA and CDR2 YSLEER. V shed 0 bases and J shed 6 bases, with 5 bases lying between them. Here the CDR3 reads CASSQEPPGELFF. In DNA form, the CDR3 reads TGCGCCAGCAGCCAAGAACCCCCCGGGGAGCTGTTTTTT.

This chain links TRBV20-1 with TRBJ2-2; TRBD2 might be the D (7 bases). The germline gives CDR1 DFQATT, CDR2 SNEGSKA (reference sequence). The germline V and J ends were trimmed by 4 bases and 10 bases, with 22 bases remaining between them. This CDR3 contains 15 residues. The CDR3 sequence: CSAKRGSRGGSELFF. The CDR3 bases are TGCAGTGCTAAGAGGGGATCTAGGGGGGGCTCGGAGCTGTTTTTT.

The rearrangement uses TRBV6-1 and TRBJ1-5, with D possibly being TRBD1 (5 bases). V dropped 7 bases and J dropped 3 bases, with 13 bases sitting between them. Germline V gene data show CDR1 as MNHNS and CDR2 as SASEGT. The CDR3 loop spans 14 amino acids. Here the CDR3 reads CASTPGPFNQPQHF. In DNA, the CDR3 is TGTGCCAGCACTCCGGGGCCTTTCAATCAGCCCCAGCATTTT.

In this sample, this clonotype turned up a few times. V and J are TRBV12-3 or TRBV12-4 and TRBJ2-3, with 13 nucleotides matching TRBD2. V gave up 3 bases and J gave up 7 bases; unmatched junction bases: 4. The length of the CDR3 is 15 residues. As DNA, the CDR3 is TGTGCCAGCAGTTTTGGGACTAGCGGGATAAATACGCAGTATTTT. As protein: CASSFGTSGINTQYF.

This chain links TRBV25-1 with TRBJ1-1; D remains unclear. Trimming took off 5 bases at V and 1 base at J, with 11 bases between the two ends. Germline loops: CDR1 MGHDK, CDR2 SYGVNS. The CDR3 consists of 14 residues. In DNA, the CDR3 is TGTGCCAGCAGTAAAGAAGGGCGGAACACTGAAGCTTTCTTT. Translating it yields CASSKEGRNTEAFF.

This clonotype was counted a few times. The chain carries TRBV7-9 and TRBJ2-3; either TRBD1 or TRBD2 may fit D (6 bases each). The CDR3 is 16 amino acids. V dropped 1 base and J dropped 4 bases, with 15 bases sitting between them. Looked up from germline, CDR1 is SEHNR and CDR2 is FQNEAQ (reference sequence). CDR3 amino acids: CASSLVTGGWSDTQYF. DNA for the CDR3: TGTGCCAGCAGCTTAGTTACCGGGGGCTGGTCAGATACGCAGTATTTT.

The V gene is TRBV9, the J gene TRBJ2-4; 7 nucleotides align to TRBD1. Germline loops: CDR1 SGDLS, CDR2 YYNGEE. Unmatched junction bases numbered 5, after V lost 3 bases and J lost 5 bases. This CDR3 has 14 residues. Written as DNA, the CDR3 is TGTGCCAGCAGCGGGGGACAGCCCCAAAACATTCAGTACTTC. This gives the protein CASSGGQPQNIQYF. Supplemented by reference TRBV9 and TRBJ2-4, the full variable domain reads DSGVTQTPKHLITATGQRVTLRCSPRSGDLSVYWYQQSLDQGLQFLIQYYNGEERAKGNILERFSAQQFPDLHSELNLSSLELGDSALYFCASSGGQPQNIQYFGAGTRLSVL.

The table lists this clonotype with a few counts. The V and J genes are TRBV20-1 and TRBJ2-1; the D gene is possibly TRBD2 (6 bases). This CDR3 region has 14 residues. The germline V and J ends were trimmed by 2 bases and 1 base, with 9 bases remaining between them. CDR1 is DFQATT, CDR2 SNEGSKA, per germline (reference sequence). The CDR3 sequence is CSARRAGSYNEQFF. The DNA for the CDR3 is TGCAGTGCTAGAAGGGCGGGGTCCTACAATGAGCAGTTCTTC.

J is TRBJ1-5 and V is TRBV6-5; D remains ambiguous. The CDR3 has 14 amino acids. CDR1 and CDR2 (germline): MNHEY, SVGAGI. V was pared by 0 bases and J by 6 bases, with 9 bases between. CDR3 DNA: TGTGCCAGCAGTTACTCGTGGGATTCTCAGCCCCAGCATTTT. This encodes CASSYSWDSQPQHF.

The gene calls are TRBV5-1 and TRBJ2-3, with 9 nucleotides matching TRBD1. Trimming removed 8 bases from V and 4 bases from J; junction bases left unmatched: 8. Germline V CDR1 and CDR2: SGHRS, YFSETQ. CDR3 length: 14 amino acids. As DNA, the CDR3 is TGCGCCAGTAACTCGGGACAGGGTGCAGATACGCAGTATTTT. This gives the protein CASNSGQGADTQYF.

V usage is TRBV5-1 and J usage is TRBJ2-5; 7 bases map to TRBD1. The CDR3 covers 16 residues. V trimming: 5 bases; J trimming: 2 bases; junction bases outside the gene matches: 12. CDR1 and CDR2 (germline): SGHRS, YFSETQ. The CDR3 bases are TGCGCCAGCAGTGTCCAGCCCGGGACAGAACAAGAGACCCAGTACTTC. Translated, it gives CASSVQPGTEQETQYF.